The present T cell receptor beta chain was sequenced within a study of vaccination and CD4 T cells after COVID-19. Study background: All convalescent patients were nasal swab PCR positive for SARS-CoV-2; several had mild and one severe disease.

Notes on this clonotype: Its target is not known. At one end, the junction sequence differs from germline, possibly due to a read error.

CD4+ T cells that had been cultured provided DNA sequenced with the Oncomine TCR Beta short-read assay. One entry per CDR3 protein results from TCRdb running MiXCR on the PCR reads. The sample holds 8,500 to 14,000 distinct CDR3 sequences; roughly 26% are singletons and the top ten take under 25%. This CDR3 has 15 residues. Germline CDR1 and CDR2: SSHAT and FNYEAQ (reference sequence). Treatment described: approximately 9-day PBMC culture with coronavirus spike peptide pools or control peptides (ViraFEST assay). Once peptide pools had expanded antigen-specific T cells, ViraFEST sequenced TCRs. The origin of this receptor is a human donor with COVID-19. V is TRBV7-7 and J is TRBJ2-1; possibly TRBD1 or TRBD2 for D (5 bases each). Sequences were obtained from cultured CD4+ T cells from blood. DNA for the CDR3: TGTGCTAGCAGCCCCGGGACCAAGGCCGGTGATGAGCAGTTCTTC. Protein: CASSPGTKAGDEQFF.